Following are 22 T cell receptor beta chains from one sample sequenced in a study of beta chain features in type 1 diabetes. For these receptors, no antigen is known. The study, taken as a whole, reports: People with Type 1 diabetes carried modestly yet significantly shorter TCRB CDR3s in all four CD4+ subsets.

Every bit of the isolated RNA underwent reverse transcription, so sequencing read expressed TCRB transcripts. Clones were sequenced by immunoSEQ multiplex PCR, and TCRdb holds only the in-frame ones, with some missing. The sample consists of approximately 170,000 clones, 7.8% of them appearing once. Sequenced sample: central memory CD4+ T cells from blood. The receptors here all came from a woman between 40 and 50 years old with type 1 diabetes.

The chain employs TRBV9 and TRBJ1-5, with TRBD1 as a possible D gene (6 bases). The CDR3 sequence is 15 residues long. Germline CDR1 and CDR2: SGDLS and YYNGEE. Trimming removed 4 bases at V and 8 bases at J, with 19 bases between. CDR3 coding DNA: TGTGCCAGCAGCTCAGGGGTTTCTTCCGGGGAGCCCCAGCATTTT. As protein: CASSSGVSSGEPQHF.

The DNA for the CDR3 is TGTGCCAGCAGCTTAGGAGGGCGCACAGATACGCAGTATTTT. Translated: CASSLGGRTDTQYF. The rearrangement links TRBV7-9 to TRBJ2-3, with D possibly TRBD2 on 5 matching bases. Deletions cut 1 base from V and 1 base from J, with 6 bases between. CDR3 length equals 14 residues. From germline, CDR1 is SEHNR and CDR2 FQNEAQ (reference sequence).

For the CDR3, the DNA is TGTGCCAGCAGCAACCGGGACAGGGGGTCTCAAGAGACCCAGTACTTC. Residues: CASSNRDRGSQETQYF. The V gene is TRBV4-2, the J gene TRBJ2-5, with TRBD1 matching over 11 bases. Looked up from germline, CDR1 is LGHNA and CDR2 is YNFKEQ. The CDR3 length is 16 residues. V shed 5 bases, J shed 2 bases, and the junction held 7 bases outside the gene matches.

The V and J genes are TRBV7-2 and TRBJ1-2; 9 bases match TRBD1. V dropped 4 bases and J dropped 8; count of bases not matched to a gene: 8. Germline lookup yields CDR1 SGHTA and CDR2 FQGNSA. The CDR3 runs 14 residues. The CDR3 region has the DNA TGTGCCAGCAGCTGGGGGGGACAGGGAGGAGGCTACACCTTC. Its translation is CASSWGGQGGGYTF.

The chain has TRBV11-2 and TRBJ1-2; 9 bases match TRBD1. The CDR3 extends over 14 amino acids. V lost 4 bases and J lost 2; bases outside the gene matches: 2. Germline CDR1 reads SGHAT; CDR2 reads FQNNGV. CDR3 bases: TGTGCCAGCAGCTCAGGGACAGGGAACTATGGCTACACCTTC. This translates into CASSSGTGNYGYTF.

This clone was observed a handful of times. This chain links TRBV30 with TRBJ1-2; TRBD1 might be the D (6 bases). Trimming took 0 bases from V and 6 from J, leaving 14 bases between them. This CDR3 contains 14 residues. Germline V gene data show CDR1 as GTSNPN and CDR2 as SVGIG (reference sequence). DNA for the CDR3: TGTGCCTGGAGTGTGGGGCTCCCAGGGGATGGCTACACCTTC. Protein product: CAWSVGLPGDGYTF.

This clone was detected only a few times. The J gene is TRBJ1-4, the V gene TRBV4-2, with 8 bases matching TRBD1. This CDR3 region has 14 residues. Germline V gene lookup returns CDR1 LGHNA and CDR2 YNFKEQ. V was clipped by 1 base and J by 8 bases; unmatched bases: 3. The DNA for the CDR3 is TGTGCCAGCAGCCAAGCCACAGGGGGAGAAAAACTGTTTTTT. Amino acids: CASSQATGGEKLFF.

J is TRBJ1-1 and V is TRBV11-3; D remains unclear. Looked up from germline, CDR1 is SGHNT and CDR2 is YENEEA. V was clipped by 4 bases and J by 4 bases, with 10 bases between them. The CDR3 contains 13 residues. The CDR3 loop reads CASSSPRFTEAFF. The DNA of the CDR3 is TGTGCCAGCAGCTCACCCAGGTTCACTGAAGCTTTCTTT.

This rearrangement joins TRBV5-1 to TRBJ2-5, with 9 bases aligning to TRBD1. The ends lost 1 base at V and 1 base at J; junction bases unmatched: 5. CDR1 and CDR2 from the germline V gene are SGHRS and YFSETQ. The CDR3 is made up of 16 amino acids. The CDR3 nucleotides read TGCGCCAGCAGCTTGTCGGGACAGGGTGGCCAAGAGACCCAGTACTTC. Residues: CASSLSGQGGQETQYF.

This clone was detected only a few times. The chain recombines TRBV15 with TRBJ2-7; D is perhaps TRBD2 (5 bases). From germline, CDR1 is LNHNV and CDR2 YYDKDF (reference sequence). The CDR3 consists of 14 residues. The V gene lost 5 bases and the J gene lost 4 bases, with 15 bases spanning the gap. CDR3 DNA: TGTGCCACCAGCCCGGGGTTCACTCTGTACGAGCAGTACTTC. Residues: CATSPGFTLYEQYF.

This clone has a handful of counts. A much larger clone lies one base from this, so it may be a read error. Written as DNA, the CDR3 is TGTGCCAGCAGCAACAGGGCCGCCTACAATGAGCAGTTCTTC. It translates to CASSNRAAYNEQFF. The chain couples TRBV9 to TRBJ2-1; maybe TRBD1 (6 bases). Germline assignment: CDR1 SGDLS and CDR2 YYNGEE. The CDR3 is 14 amino acids. The V gene lost 4 bases and the J gene lost 2 bases, with 10 bases spanning the gap.

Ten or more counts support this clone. The CDR3 protein is CASWTGGETLHF. The CDR3 DNA reads as TGTGCCAGCTGGACAGGGGGTGAGACCCTCCACTTT. This chain connects TRBV6-5 to TRBJ1-6; 10 bases agree with TRBD1. Germline values: CDR1 MNHEY, CDR2 SVGAGI. The junction had 6 bases not matched to a gene; V was cut back by 8 bases and J by 14 bases. CDR3 size: 12 residues.

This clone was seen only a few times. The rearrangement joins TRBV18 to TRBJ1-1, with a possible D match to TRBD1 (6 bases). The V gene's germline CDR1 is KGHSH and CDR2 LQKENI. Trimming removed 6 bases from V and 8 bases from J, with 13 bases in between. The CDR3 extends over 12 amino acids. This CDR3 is CASSPIQGEAFF. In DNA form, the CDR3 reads TGTGCCAGCTCCCCCATCCAGGGGGAAGCTTTCTTT.

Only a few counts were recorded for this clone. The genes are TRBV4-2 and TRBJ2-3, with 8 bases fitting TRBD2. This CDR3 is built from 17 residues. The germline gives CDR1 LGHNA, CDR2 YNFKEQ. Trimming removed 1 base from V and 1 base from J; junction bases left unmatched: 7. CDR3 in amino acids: CASSQALAGGRTDTQYF. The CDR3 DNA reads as TGTGCCAGCAGCCAAGCATTGGCGGGGGGACGCACAGATACGCAGTATTTT.

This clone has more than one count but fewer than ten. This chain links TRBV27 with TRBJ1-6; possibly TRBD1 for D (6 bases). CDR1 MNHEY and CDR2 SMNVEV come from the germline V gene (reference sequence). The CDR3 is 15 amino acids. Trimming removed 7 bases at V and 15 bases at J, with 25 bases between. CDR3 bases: TGTGCCAGCACCCAAGGGGGGGTAAGAGGTTCGAGCCTCCACTTT. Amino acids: CASTQGGVRGSSLHF.

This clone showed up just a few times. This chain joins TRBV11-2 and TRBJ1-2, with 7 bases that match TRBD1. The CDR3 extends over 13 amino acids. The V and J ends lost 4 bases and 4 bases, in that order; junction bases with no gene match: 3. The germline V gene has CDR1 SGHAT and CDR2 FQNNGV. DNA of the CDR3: TGTGCCAGCAGCTCGGACAGGTCCTATGGCTACACCTTC. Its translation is CASSSDRSYGYTF.

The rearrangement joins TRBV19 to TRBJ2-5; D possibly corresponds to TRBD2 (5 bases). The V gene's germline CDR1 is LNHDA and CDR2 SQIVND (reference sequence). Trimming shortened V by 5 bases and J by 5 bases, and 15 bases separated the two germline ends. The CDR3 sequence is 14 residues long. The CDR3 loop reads CASSAGLSRETQYF. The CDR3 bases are TGTGCCAGTAGTGCCGGACTGTCCCGCGAGACCCAGTACTTC.

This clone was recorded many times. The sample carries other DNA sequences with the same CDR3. The chain's CDR3 is CASSSSGTDTQYF. For the CDR3, the DNA is TGTGCCAGCAGCTCTTCTGGCACAGATACGCAGTATTTT. This chain links TRBV7-3 with TRBJ2-3, with unresolved D. Trimming removed 4 bases from V and 1 base from J, with 6 bases in between. The germline V gene has CDR1 SGHTA and CDR2 FQGTGA. CDR3 length: 13 amino acids.

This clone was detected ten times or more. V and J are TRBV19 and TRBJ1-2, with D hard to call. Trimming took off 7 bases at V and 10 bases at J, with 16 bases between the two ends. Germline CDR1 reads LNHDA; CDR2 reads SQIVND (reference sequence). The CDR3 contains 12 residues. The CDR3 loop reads CASTPRAGYYTF. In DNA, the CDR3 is TGTGCCAGTACCCCGAGGGCTGGATACTACACCTTC. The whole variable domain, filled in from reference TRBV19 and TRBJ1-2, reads DGGITQSPKYLFRKEGQNVTLSCEQNLNHDAMYWYRQDPGQGLRLIYYSQIVNDFQKGDIAEGYSVSREKKESFPLTVTSAQKNPTAFYLCASTPRAGYYTFGSGTRLTVV.

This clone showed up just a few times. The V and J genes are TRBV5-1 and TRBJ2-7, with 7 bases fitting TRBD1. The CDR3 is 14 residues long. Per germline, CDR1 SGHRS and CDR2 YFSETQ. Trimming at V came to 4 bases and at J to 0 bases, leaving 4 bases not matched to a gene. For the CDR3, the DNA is TGCGCCAGCAGCCCGGACAGGAGCTCCTACGAGCAGTACTTC. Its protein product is CASSPDRSSYEQYF.

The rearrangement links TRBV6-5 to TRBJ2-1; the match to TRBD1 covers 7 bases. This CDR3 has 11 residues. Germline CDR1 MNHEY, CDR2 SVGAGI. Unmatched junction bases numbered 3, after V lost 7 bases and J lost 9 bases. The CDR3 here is CASTGGFEQFF. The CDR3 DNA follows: TGTGCCAGCACAGGGGGATTTGAGCAGTTCTTC.

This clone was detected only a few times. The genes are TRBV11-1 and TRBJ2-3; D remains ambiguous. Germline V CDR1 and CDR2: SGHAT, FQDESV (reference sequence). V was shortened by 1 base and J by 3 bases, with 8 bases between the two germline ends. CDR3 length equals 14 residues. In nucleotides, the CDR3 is TGTGCCAGCAGCTTAGATCAGGTGACAGATACGCAGTATTTT. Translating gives CASSLDQVTDTQYF.